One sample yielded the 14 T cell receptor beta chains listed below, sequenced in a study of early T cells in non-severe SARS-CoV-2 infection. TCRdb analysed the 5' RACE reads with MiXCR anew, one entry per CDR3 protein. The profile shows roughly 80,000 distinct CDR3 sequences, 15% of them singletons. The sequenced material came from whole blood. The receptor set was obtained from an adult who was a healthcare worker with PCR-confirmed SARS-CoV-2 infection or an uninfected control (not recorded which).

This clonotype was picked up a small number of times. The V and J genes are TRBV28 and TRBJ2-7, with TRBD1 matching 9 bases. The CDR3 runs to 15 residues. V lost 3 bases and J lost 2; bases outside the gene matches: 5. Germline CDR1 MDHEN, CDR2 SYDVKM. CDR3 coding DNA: TGTGCCAGCAGTTTTTGGGGGGACAGGGCCTACGAGCAGTACTTC. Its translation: CASSFWGDRAYEQYF.

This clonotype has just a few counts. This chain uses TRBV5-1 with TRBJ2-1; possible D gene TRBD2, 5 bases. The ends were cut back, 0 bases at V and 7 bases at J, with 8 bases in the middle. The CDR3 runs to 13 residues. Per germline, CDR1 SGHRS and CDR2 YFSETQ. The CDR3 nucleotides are TGCGCCAGCAGCTTGGCGAGGGTTAATGAGCAGTTCTTC. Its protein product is CASSLARVNEQFF.

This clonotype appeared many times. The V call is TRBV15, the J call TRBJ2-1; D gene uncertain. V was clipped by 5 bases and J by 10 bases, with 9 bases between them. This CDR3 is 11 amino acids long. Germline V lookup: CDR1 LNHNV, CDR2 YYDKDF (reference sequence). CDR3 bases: TGTGCCACCAGCTTTACTGGGGAGCAGTTCTTC. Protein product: CATSFTGEQFF.

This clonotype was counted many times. CDR3 region: CASSTGLAGGEQYF. Here the CDR3 DNA reads TGTGCCAGCAGTACGGGACTAGCGGGAGGCGAGCAGTACTTC. V and J are TRBV27 and TRBJ2-7; 15 nucleotides align to TRBD2. In germline, CDR1 is MNHEY, CDR2 SMNVEV (reference sequence). With 5 bases clipped from V and 6 bases from J, the junction kept 2 bases outside the gene matches. There are 14 residues in the CDR3.

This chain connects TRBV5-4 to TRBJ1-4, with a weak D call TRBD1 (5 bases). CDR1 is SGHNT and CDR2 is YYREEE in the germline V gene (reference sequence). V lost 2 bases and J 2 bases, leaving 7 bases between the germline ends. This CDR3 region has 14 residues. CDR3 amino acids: CASSFWGTNEKLFF. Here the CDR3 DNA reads TGTGCCAGCAGCTTCTGGGGGACTAATGAAAAACTGTTTTTT.

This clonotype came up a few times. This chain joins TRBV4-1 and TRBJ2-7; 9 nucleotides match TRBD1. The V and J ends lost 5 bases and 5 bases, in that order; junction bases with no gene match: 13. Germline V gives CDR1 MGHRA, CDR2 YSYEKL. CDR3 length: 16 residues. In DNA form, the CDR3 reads TGCGCCAGCAGCTGGGGGCGGGACAGGGCTATCAACGAGCAGTACTTC. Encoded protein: CASSWGRDRAINEQYF.

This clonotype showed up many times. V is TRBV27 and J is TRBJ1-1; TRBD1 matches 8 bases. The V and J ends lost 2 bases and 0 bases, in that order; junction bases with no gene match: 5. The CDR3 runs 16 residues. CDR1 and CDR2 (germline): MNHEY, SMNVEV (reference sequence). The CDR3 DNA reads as TGTGCCAGCAGTTTAGCAGCAGGGGGCATGAACACTGAAGCTTTCTTT. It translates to CASSLAAGGMNTEAFF.

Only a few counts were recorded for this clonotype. CDR3 amino acids: CASSFVQGAYEQYF. CDR3 bases: TGCGCCAGCAGCTTTGTACAGGGGGCCTACGAGCAGTACTTC. This sequence joins TRBV5-1 and TRBJ2-7; 8 bases match TRBD1. This CDR3 contains 14 residues. Per the germline V gene, CDR1 is SGHRS and CDR2 is YFSETQ. J was trimmed by 2 bases and V by 2 bases; bases with no gene match: 3.

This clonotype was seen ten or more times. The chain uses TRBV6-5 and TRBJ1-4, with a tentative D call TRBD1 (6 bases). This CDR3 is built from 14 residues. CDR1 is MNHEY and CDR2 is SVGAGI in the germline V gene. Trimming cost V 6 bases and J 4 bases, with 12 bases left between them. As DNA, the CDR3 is TGTGCCAGCAGGGACAGTGGAATTAATGAAAAACTGTTTTTT. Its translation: CASRDSGINEKLFF.

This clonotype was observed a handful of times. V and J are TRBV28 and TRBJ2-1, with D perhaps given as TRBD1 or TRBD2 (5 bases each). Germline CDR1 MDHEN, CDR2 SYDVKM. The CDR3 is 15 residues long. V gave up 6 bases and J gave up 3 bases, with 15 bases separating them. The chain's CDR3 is CASRTHRGIYNEQFF. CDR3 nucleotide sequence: TGTGCCAGCAGGACACATCGGGGCATCTACAATGAGCAGTTCTTC. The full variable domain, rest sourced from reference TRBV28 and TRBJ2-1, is DVKVTQSSRYLVKRTGEKVFLECVQDMDHENMFWYRQDPGLGLRLIYFSYDVKMKEKGDIPEGYSVSREKKERFSLILESASTNQTSMYLCASRTHRGIYNEQFFGPGTRLTVL.

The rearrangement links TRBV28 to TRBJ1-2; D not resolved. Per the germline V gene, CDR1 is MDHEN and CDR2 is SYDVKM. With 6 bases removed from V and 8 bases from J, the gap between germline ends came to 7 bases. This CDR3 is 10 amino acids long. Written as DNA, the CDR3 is TGTGCCAGCAGGAGCGGAGGCTACACCTTC. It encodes CASRSGGYTF.

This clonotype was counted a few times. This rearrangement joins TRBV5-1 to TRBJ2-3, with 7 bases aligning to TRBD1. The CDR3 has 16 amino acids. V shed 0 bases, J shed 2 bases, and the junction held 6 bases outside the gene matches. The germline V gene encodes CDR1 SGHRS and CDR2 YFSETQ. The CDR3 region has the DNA TGCGCCAGCAGCTTGGAACTAGGACAGGACACAGATACGCAGTATTTT. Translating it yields CASSLELGQDTDTQYF.

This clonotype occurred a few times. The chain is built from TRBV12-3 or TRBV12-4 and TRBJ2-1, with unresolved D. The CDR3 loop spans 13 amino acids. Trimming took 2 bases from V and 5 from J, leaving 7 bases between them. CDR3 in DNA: TGTGCCAGCAGTTTATTACTTGACAATGAGCAGTTCTTC. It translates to CASSLLLDNEQFF.

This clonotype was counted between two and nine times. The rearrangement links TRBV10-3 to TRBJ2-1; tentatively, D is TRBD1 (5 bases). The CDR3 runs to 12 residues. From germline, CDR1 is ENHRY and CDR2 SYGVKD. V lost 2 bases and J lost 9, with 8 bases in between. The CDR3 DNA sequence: TGTGCCATCAGTGAGGAAGGGGTTGAGCAGTTCTTC. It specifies CAISEEGVEQFF.